Listed below are T cell receptor beta chains from one sample, sequenced in a study of radiation and T cells in renal cell carcinoma. TCRdb's copy holds only in-frame clones and misses some; the assay was immunoSEQ multiplex PCR. The sample carries 150,000 to 190,000 clones, roughly 87% recorded once. The input for sequencing was blood, taken from a patient whose treatment included radiotherapy and nephrectomy. Receptor source: a woman aged 45-65 years with renal cell carcinoma. The CDR3 runs from the conserved cysteine through the conserved F or W. D genes are given only for firm matches. Clone size is not always given. Where it is, it says once, few, many or a class for expanded clones.

J	D	size	V	CDR3	DNA
TRBJ1-5	-	-	TRBV6-9	CASSYLPGSDQPQHF	TGTGCCAGCAGTTATTTACCGGGTTCGGATCAGCCCCAGCATTTT
TRBJ1-5	-	-	TRBV19	CASSIDPGGRNQPQHF	TGTGCCAGTAGTATAGATCCCGGGGGCCGCAATCAGCCCCAGCATTTT
TRBJ1-2	TRBD1	-	TRBV9	CASSVTGTDGYTF	TGTGCCAGCAGCGTAACCGGGACAGATGGCTACACCTTC
TRBJ1-2	-	-	TRBV5-4	CASSREGNYGYTF	TGTGCCAGCAGCCGGGAGGGGAACTATGGCTACACCTTC
TRBJ1-1	-	-	TRBV19	CASSITPTNTEAFF	TGTGCCAGTAGTATAACTCCCACTAACACTGAAGCTTTCTTT
TRBJ1-4	-	-	TRBV6-6	CASSVDLGANEKLFF	TGTGCCAGCAGTGTCGATCTCGGGGCTAATGAAAAACTGTTTTTT
TRBJ2-3	-	-	TRBV19	CASRLGGVTDTQYF	TGTGCCAGTAGGTTAGGGGGAGTTACAGATACGCAGTATTTT
TRBJ1-4	-	-	TRBV19	CASIRRGDEKLFF	TGTGCCAGTATTCGAAGGGGGGATGAAAAACTGTTTTTT
TRBJ1-2	-	-	TRBV19	CASSITHRLAAGYGYTF	TGTGCCAGTAGTATTACCCACCGGTTGGCCGCGGGCTATGGCTACACCTTC
TRBJ1-5	-	-	TRBV29-1	CSIQEAKGPQHF	TGCAGCATTCAGGAAGCCAAGGGGCCCCAGCATTTT
TRBJ1-3	-	-	TRBV18	CASSPGRGNTIYF	TGTGCCAGCTCACCCGGACGGGGAAACACCATATATTTT
TRBJ1-5	-	-	TRBV27	CASSLSWTEPQHF	TGTGCCAGCAGTTTATCGTGGACGGAGCCCCAGCATTTT
TRBJ1-4	TRBD1	-	TRBV18	CASSTGGGGEKLFF	TGTGCCAGCTCCACAGGGGGCGGAGGTGAAAAACTGTTTTTT
TRBJ1-4	TRBD1	-	TRBV7-2	CASSLEGTVGEKLFF	TGTGCCAGCAGCTTAGAAGGGACAGTCGGTGAAAAACTGTTTTTT
TRBJ2-1	TRBD2	-	TRBV7-3	CASSLSPLAGGLYNEQFF	TGTGCCAGCAGCTTATCCCCACTAGCGGGGGGCCTCTACAATGAGCAGTTCTTC
TRBJ2-7	-	-	TRBV29-1	CSVDGLEGGPPEQYF	TGCAGCGTTGATGGGTTAGAGGGTGGACCGCCCGAGCAGTACTTC
TRBJ1-5	-	few	TRBV18	CASSTGDSNQPQHF	TGTGCCAGCTCAACCGGGGACAGCAATCAGCCCCAGCATTTT
TRBJ2-1	-	-	TRBV28	CASSLILIVGYNEQFF	TGTGCCAGCAGTTTAATCCTCATCGTGGGCTACAATGAGCAGTTCTTC
TRBJ1-1	-	-	TRBV13	CASSLELTKAFF	TGTGCCAGCAGCTTAGAGTTGACGAAGGCTTTCTTT
TRBJ1-2	-	once	TRBV6-5	CASSYSMSADMSGYTF	TGTGCCAGCAGTTACTCGATGTCAGCCGATATGAGCGGCTACACCTTC
TRBJ2-2	-	-	TRBV9	CASSATPTGELFF	TGTGCCAGCAGCGCTACTCCAACCGGGGAGCTGTTTTTT
TRBJ1-2	-	-	TRBV7-8	CASSSRRGSNYGYTF	TGTGCCAGCAGCTCCCGTAGAGGTTCTAACTATGGCTACACCTTC
TRBJ2-7	-	-	TRBV6-1	CASSLRVGTYEQYF	TGTGCCAGCAGCCTCAGGGTCGGGACCTACGAGCAGTACTTC
TRBJ1-2	TRBD1	-	TRBV30	CAWTGTGSVGYTF	TGTGCCTGGACTGGGACAGGGTCGGTTGGCTACACCTTC
TRBJ2-7	TRBD1	-	TRBV5-6	CASSLPGTGASSYEQYF	TGTGCCAGCAGCCTTCCCGGGACAGGGGCGAGCTCCTACGAGCAGTACTTC
TRBJ1-6	-	-	TRBV6-5	CASRGIRAPNSPLHF	TGTGCCAGCAGGGGGATTAGGGCACCCAATTCACCCCTCCACTTT
TRBJ1-5	-	once	TRBV19	CASSRLLSNQPQHF	TGTGCCAGTAGTAGGTTATTGAGCAATCAGCCCCAGCATTTT
TRBJ2-7	-	-	TRBV5-1	CASRPVYRAQLRSYEQYF	TGCGCCAGCCGCCCGGTGTACAGGGCTCAGCTTAGGTCCTACGAGCAGTACTTC
TRBJ2-2	TRBD2	-	TRBV9	CASSVGGSGGTTGELFF	TGTGCCAGCAGCGTAGGGGGTAGCGGGGGCACCACCGGGGAGCTGTTTTTT
TRBJ2-7	-	-	TRBV6-4	CASSVLAGVGEQYF	TGTGCCAGCAGTGTTCTCGCCGGGGTGGGCGAGCAGTACTTC
TRBJ2-1	-	-	TRBV11-2	CASSLEATNRHEQFF	TGTGCCAGCAGCTTAGAGGCGACTAACCGTCATGAGCAGTTCTTC
TRBJ1-2	TRBD1	-	TRBV2	CASLGQGRPYNYGYTF	TGTGCCAGCTTGGGACAGGGCAGACCTTATAACTATGGCTACACCTTC
TRBJ2-1	-	-	TRBV6-6	CASSYAPPGDEQFF	TGTGCCAGCAGTTATGCCCCCCCAGGGGATGAGCAGTTCTTC
TRBJ1-1	TRBD1	-	TRBV29-1	CSVGDRGNTEAFF	TGCAGCGTTGGCGACAGGGGTAACACTGAAGCTTTCTTT
TRBJ2-1	TRBD2	-	TRBV19	CASTILAGGHNEQFF	TGTGCCAGTACAATACTAGCGGGGGGCCACAATGAGCAGTTCTTC
TRBJ1-3	-	-	TRBV28	CASIPTGYSGNTIYF	TGTGCCAGCATCCCGACAGGCTACTCTGGAAACACCATATATTTT
TRBJ2-1	TRBD2	few	TRBV4-2	CASSHPGLAPEQFF	TGTGCCAGCAGCCACCCGGGACTAGCTCCTGAGCAGTTCTTC
TRBJ2-1	-	-	TRBV18	CASSPSRENEQFF	TGTGCCAGCTCACCGTCGCGCGAGAATGAGCAGTTCTTC
TRBJ2-1	-	-	TRBV7-2	CASSLLLEDEQFF	TGTGCCAGCAGCTTACTTCTTGAAGATGAGCAGTTCTTC
TRBJ1-3	-	-	TRBV7-2	CASSSAWANTIYF	TGTGCCAGCAGCTCAGCGTGGGCAAACACCATATATTTT
TRBJ1-2	TRBD1	-	TRBV6-5	CASSSQRQGANGYTF	TGTGCCAGCAGCTCACAAAGACAGGGGGCGAATGGCTACACCTTC
TRBJ2-2	TRBD1	-	TRBV7-3	CASSPGTANTGELFF	TGTGCCAGCAGCCCAGGGACAGCGAACACCGGGGAGCTGTTTTTT
TRBJ2-1	-	-	TRBV5-1	CASSLRYYSESSYNEQFF	TGCGCCAGCAGCTTGCGCTATTACTCGGAGAGCTCCTACAATGAGCAGTTCTTC
TRBJ2-2	-	-	TRBV6-1	CASGQLNTGELFF	TGTGCCAGCGGGCAGCTTAACACCGGGGAGCTGTTTTTT
TRBJ2-2	-	-	TRBV27	CASSPIDRSITGELFF	TGTGCCAGCAGCCCCATAGACAGGAGCATCACCGGGGAGCTGTTTTTT
TRBJ1-5	-	-	TRBV29-1	CSVGGGEEQPQHF	TGCAGCGTTGGGGGGGGTGAGGAACAGCCCCAGCATTTT
TRBJ2-3	-	-	TRBV6-1	CASMGAGPDTQYF	TGTGCCAGCATGGGTGCGGGGCCAGATACGCAGTATTTT
TRBJ1-6	-	-	TRBV30	CAWGDFGNSPLHF	TGTGCCTGGGGGGACTTTGGGAATTCACCCCTCCACTTT
TRBJ1-2	-	-	TRBV19	CAGKSTGANYGYTF	TGTGCCGGAAAGTCCACTGGAGCTAACTATGGCTACACCTTC
TRBJ2-2	TRBD2	-	TRBV5-4	CASRPGLAGRTGELFF	TGTGCCAGCAGACCGGGACTAGCGGGGAGGACCGGGGAGCTGTTTTTT
TRBJ1-1	-	once	TRBV6-5	CASERQNMNTEAFF	TGTGCCAGCGAAAGACAGAACATGAACACTGAAGCTTTCTTT
TRBJ1-5	-	-	TRBV19	CASSIALGGNQPQHF	TGTGCCAGTAGTATTGCTCTGGGGGGCAATCAGCCCCAGCATTTT
TRBJ2-1	-	-	TRBV7-2	CASSSSPGVGLGYNEQFF	TGTGCCAGCAGTTCCTCACCTGGGGTGGGCCTAGGGTACAATGAGCAGTTCTTC
TRBJ2-1	-	-	TRBV29-1	CSVYRDSYNEQFF	TGCAGCGTTTACAGGGACTCCTACAATGAGCAGTTCTTC
TRBJ2-7	-	-	TRBV5-1	CASSGRDAGPYEQYF	TGCGCCAGCAGCGGCCGGGACGCAGGACCCTACGAGCAGTACTTC